This TCR beta chain was sequenced in a study of blood T cell repertoires in COVID-19. On the study more broadly: Italy, Spain and the United States were the sources of the convalescent and acute COVID-19 samples.

In the original workflow: Counts of nucleated cells, estimated from reference gene primer amplification, were obtained. Sequenced by immunoSEQ multiplex PCR; TCRdb stores in-frame clones only, minus some. The V and J calls and clone size come from that table; D and trimming were worked out from the DNA. The table records 52,000 or so clones, roughly 90% of them present only once. V was cut by 10 bases and J by 3 bases, with 10 bases left in between. Germline assignment: CDR1 ENHRY and CDR2 SYGVKD. The CDR3 consists of 12 residues. Sequencing was done on a sample of peripheral blood. This chain connects TRBV10-3 to TRBJ2-1; the D gene is possibly TRBD1 (6 bases). This TCR was sampled from a man aged 40-55 years with COVID-19, enrolled during active disease. CDR3 DNA sequence: TGTGCCAGTCGACAGGACTACAATGAGCAGTTCTTC. Translation gives CASRQDYNEQFF.